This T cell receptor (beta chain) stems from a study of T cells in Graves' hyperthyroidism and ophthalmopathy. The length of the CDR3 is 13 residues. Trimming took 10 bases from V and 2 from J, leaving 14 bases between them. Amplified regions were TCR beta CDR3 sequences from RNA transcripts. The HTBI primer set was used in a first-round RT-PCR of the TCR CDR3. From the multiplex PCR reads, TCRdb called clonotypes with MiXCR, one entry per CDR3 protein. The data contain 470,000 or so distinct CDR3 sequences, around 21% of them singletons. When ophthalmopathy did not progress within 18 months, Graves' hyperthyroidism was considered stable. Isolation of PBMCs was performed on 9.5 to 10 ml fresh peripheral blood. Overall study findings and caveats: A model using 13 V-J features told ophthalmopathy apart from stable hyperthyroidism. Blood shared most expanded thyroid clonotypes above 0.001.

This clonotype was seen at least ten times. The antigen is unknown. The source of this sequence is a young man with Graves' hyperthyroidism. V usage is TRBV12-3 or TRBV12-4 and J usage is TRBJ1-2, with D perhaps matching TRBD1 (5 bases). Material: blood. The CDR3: CAISWGTNYGYTF. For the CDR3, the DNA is TGTGCCATCTCCTGGGGGACCAACTATGGCTACACCTTC.